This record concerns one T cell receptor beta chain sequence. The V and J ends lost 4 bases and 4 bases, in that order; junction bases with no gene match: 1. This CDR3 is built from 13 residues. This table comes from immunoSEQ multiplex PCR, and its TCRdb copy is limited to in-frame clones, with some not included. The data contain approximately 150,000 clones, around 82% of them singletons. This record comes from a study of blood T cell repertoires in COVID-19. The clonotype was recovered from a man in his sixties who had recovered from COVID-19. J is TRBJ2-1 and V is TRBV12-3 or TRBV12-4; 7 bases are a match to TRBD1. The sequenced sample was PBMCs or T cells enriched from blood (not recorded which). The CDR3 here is CASSSGGYNEQFF. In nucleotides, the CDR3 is TGTGCCAGCAGTTCAGGGGGTTACAATGAGCAGTTCTTC.